The source of this TCR beta chain is a study of T cell responses to AZD1222 COVID-19 vaccine. Study-wide results and caveats: Just 5 or 6 AZD1222 recipients tested seropositive at baseline.

Germline loops: CDR1 MNHEY, CDR2 SVGAGI. Trimming shortened V by 2 bases and J by 4 bases, and 12 bases separated the two germline ends. The CDR3 totals 14 residues. Only in-frame clones appear in the TCRdb table, and some are missing; sequencing was by immunoSEQ multiplex PCR. Among under 170,000 clones listed, 90% were seen once. Turning to this clone: Its specificity is not known.

Second-dose schedules of about 4 or about 12 weeks were combined. The receptor was isolated from an adult who received the AZD1222 COVID-19 vaccine. The chain carries TRBV6-5 and TRBJ2-7; a possible D gene is TRBD1 (6 bases). The sequenced sample was peripheral blood, obtained 28 days after the second AZD1222 dose. CDR3 region: CASSYGRGSYEQYF. CDR3 nucleotide sequence: TGTGCCAGCAGTTACGGCAGGGGCAGTTACGAGCAGTACTTC.